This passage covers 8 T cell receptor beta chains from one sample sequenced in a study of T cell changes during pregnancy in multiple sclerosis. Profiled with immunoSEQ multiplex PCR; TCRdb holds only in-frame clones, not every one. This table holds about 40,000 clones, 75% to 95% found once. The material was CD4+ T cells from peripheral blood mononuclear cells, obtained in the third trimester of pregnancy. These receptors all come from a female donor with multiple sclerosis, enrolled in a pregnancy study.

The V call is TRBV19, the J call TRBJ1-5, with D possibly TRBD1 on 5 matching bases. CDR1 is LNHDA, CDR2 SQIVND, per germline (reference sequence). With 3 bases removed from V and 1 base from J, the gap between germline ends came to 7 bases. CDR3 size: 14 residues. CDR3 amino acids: CASSISGSNQPQHF. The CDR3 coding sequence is TGTGCCAGTAGTATTTCAGGGAGCAATCAGCCCCAGCATTTT. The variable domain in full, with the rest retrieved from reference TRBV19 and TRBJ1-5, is DGGITQSPKYLFRKEGQNVTLSCEQNLNHDAMYWYRQDPGQGLRLIYYSQIVNDFQKGDIAEGYSVSREKKESFPLTVTSAQKNPTAFYLCASSISGSNQPQHFGDGTRLSIL.

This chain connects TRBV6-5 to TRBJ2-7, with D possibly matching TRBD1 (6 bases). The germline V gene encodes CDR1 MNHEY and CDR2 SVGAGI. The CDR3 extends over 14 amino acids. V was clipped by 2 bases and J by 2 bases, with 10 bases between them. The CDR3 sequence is CASSYIRGTYEQYF. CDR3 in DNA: TGTGCCAGCAGTTACATCAGGGGTACCTACGAGCAGTACTTC.

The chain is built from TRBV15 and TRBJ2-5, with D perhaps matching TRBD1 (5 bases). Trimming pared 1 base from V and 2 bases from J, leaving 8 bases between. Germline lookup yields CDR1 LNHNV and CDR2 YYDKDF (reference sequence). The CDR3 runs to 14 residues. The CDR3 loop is CATSRGTQQETQYF. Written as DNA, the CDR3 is TGTGCCACCAGCAGAGGGACACAACAAGAGACCCAGTACTTC. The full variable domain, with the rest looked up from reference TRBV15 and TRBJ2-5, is DAMVIQNPRYQVTQFGKPVTLSCSQTLNHNVMYWYQQKSSQAPKLLFHYYDKDFNNEADTPDNFQSRRPNTSFCFLDIRSPGLGDTAMYLCATSRGTQQETQYFGPGTRLLVL.

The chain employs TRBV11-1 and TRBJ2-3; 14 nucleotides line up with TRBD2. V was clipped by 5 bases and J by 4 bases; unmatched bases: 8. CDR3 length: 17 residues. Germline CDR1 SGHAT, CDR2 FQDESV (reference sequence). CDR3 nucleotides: TGTGCCAGCAGCCCATCGAGACTAGCGGGAGGGTCAGATACGCAGTATTTT. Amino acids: CASSPSRLAGGSDTQYF.

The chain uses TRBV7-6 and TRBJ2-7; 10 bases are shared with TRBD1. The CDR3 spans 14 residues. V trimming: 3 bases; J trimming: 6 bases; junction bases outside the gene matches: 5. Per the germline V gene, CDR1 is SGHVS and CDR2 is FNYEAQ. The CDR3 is CASSFLGQGSEQYF. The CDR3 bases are TGTGCCAGCAGCTTCCTGGGACAGGGGAGCGAGCAGTACTTC.

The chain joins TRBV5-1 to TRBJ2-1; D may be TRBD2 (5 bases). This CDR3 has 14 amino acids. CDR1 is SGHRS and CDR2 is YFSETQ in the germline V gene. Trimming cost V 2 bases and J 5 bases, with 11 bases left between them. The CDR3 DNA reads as TGCGCCAGCAGCTTAACCGGGAAGAACAATGAGCAGTTCTTC. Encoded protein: CASSLTGKNNEQFF.

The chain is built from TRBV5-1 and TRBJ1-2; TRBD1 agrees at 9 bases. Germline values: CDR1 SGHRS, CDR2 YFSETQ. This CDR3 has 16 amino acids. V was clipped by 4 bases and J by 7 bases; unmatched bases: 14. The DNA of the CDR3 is TGCGCCAGCAGCCATAGCTCGGGACAGGGTATAAGTGGCTACACCTTC. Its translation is CASSHSSGQGISGYTF.

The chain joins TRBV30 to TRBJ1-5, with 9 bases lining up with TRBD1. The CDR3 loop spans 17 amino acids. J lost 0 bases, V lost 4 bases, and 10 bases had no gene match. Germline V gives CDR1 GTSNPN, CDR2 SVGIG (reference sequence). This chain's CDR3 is CAWTKPGQGNSNQPQHF. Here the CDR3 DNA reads TGTGCCTGGACCAAACCGGGACAGGGAAATAGCAATCAGCCCCAGCATTTT.